What follows is one T cell receptor (beta chain) and its context. The data belong to a study of blood T cell repertoires in COVID-19. The table came from immunoSEQ multiplex PCR; TCRdb's copy has only in-frame clones and leaves some out. Here the sample spans fewer than 500,000 clones, 75% to 90% being singletons. The CDR3 is made up of 14 amino acids. The germline CDR1 and CDR2 sequences are MDHEN and SYDVKM. V dropped 2 bases and J dropped 4 bases, with 11 bases sitting between them. Sample: PBMCs or T cells enriched from blood (not recorded which). This receptor was taken from a man younger than 45 who had recovered from COVID-19. The V call is TRBV28, the J call TRBJ1-2; tentatively, D is TRBD1 (5 bases). The CDR3 sequence: CASSLGQGLYGYTF. CDR3 nucleotides: TGTGCCAGCAGTTTAGGGCAGGGCCTCTATGGCTACACCTTC.